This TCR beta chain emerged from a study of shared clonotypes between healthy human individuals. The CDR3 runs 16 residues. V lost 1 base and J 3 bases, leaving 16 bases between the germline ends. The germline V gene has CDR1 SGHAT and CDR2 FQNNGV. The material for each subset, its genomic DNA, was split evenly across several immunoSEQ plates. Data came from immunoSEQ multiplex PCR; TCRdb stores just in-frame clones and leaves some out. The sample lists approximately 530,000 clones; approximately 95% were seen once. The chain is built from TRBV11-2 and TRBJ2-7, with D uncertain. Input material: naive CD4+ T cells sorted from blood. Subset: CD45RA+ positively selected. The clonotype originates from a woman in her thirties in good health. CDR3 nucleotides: TGTGCCAGCAGCTTAGTTTCCGCTGCTGGTGTCTACGAGCAGTACTTC. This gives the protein CASSLVSAAGVYEQYF. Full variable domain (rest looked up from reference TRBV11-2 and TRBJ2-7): EAGVAQSPRYKIIEKRQSVAFWCNPISGHATLYWYQQILGQGPKLLIQFQNNGVVDDSQLPKDRFSAERLKGVDSTLKIQPAKLEDSAVYLCASSLVSAAGVYEQYFGPGTRLTVT.